What follows are 26 T cell receptor beta chains derived from one specimen sequenced in a study of cytomegalovirus exposure and HLA in healthy donors. PCR used 60 Vbeta primers and 13 Jbeta primers. Produced via immunoSEQ multiplex PCR; TCRdb's table is partial and in-frame only. This sample has about 160,000 clones, with approximately 77% found just once. Sequenced input: PBMCs. The receptors stem from a man aged 45-60 years in good health and CMV-seropositive.

The chain uses TRBV7-9 and TRBJ2-5, with D perhaps matching TRBD1 (5 bases). V was trimmed by 5 bases and J by 5 bases, leaving 18 bases between them. The CDR3 spans 15 residues. Germline V gene lookup returns CDR1 SEHNR and CDR2 FQNEAQ (reference sequence). The CDR3, as DNA: TGTGCCAGCAGCCTGGGGCTAGTAAGTTTGGAGACCCAGTACTTC. The encoded protein is CASSLGLVSLETQYF.

V and J are TRBV9 and TRBJ2-7, with D perhaps matching TRBD1 (6 bases). V lost 3 bases to trimming and J lost 0 bases, with 10 bases between them. The V gene's germline CDR1 is SGDLS and CDR2 YYNGEE. The CDR3 spans 14 residues. CDR3 in amino acids: CASSATGGSYEQYF. DNA of the CDR3: TGTGCCAGCAGCGCGACAGGTGGCTCCTACGAGCAGTACTTC. Full variable domain (outside the CDR3, taken from reference TRBV9 and TRBJ2-7): DSGVTQTPKHLITATGQRVTLRCSPRSGDLSVYWYQQSLDQGLQFLIQYYNGEERAKGNILERFSAQQFPDLHSELNLSSLELGDSALYFCASSATGGSYEQYFGPGTRLTVT.

CDR3: CASSEDTNNQPQHF. The CDR3 coding sequence is TGCGCCAGCAGTGAGGACACGAACAATCAGCCCCAGCATTTT. The chain has TRBV5-1 and TRBJ1-5; a possible D gene is TRBD1 (5 bases). The CDR3 spans 14 residues. Deletions cut 5 bases from V and 3 bases from J, with 12 bases between. From germline, CDR1 is SGHRS and CDR2 YFSETQ.

The rearrangement uses TRBV10-2 and TRBJ1-4, with D perhaps matching TRBD1 (6 bases). The V and J ends lost 6 bases and 5 bases respectively, with 10 bases between them. From germline, CDR1 is WSHSY and CDR2 SAAADI. This CDR3 region has 13 residues. CDR3 DNA: TGCGCCAGCAGCACAGGGTCCAATGAAAAACTGTTTTTT. It specifies CASSTGSNEKLFF.

This clone was recorded a few times. This rearrangement joins TRBV19 to TRBJ1-2; no firm D call. The germline V and J ends were trimmed by 3 bases and 5 bases, with 16 bases remaining between them. CDR3 length equals 15 residues. The V gene's germline CDR1 is LNHDA and CDR2 SQIVND (reference sequence). CDR3 amino acids: CASSIAGSAPYGYTF. In DNA, the CDR3 is TGTGCCAGTAGTATCGCCGGGTCAGCCCCATATGGCTACACCTTC.

The V gene is TRBV15, the J gene TRBJ1-3; the D gene is possibly TRBD1 (5 bases). Trimming stripped 0 bases from V and 2 bases from J, with 11 bases between. The CDR3 extends over 16 amino acids. The V gene's germline CDR1 is LNHNV and CDR2 YYDKDF (reference sequence). CDR3 DNA: TGTGCCACCAGCAGAGATGCGGCAGGGACTGGAAACACCATATATTTT. It translates to CATSRDAAGTGNTIYF.

In its sample, this clone was seen once. V gene TRBV5-6 combines with J gene TRBJ1-1, with D possibly matching TRBD1 (5 bases). The CDR3 has 13 residues. The germline CDR1 and CDR2 sequences are SGHDT and YYEEEE. Trimming pared 4 bases from V and 7 bases from J, leaving 14 bases between. CDR3 sequence: CASSLRDSVEAFF. The CDR3, as DNA: TGTGCCAGCAGCCTCCGGGACTCGGTTGAAGCTTTCTTT.

The chain carries TRBV6-4 and TRBJ2-3; 14 bases map to TRBD2. Germline CDR1 and CDR2: MRHNA and SNTAGT. V shed 3 bases, J shed 4 bases, and the junction held 0 bases outside the gene matches. The CDR3 runs 15 residues. CDR3 DNA: TGTGCCAGCAGTGAGACTAGCGGGGGGGCAGATACGCAGTATTTT. Translation: CASSETSGGADTQYF.

V is TRBV13 and J is TRBJ2-2; TRBD1 aligns across 12 bases. V dropped 3 bases and J dropped 6; count of bases not matched to a gene: 5. This CDR3 is 16 amino acids long. Germline lookup yields CDR1 PRHDT and CDR2 FYEKMQ (reference sequence). CDR3 coding DNA: TGTGCCAGCAGCTTGGGACAGGGGGCGGAGGCCGGGGAGCTGTTTTTT. This translates into CASSLGQGAEAGELFF.

The chain joins TRBV7-9 to TRBJ1-1; 8 bases agree with TRBD1. Germline-derived CDR1 and CDR2 are SEHNR and FQNEAQ (reference sequence). CDR3 length: 14 amino acids. J lost 1 base, V lost 7 bases, and 5 bases had no gene match. The CDR3, as DNA: TGTGCCAGCAACAGGGGGACACAGAACACTGAAGCTTTCTTT. This sequence encodes CASNRGTQNTEAFF.

This clone was found a few times. The gene calls are TRBV6-5 and TRBJ1-2, with 11 positions matching TRBD1. The junction had 6 bases not matched to a gene; V was cut back by 2 bases and J by 4 bases. The CDR3 has 16 amino acids. Germline V CDR1 and CDR2: MNHEY, SVGAGI. The CDR3 loop is CASSYLRTGGGYGYTF. The CDR3 DNA reads TGTGCCAGCAGTTACCTTAGGACAGGGGGCGGCTATGGCTACACCTTC.

This clone has a single count. The V call is TRBV5-6, the J call TRBJ1-5; a possible D gene is TRBD1 (6 bases). The germline gives CDR1 SGHDT, CDR2 YYEEEE. V was shortened by 4 bases and J by 5 bases, with 13 bases between the two germline ends. The CDR3 covers 14 residues. Written as DNA, the CDR3 is TGTGCCAGCAGCAAAGGGACACTAGATCAGCCCCAGCATTTT. It yields the protein CASSKGTLDQPQHF.

The chain has TRBV28 and TRBJ2-5, with TRBD2 identical over 14 bases. Germline CDR1 and CDR2: MDHEN and SYDVKM. The CDR3 has 19 amino acids. V was clipped by 1 base and J by 2 bases; unmatched bases: 9. The CDR3 DNA sequence: TGTGCCAGCAGTTTATATGGATACGGGACTAGCGGGGGACAAGAGACCCAGTACTTC. As protein: CASSLYGYGTSGGQETQYF.

The rearrangement uses TRBV7-6 and TRBJ2-3, with TRBD2 identical over 8 bases. The CDR3 covers 16 residues. CDR1 is SGHVS and CDR2 is FNYEAQ in the germline V gene. Unmatched junction bases numbered 8, after V lost 3 bases and J lost 3 bases. The CDR3 here is CASSFGTGGQTDTQYF. CDR3 in DNA: TGTGCCAGCAGCTTCGGGACGGGGGGGCAGACAGATACGCAGTATTTT.

This sequence joins TRBV4-3 and TRBJ2-5; D call uncertain. Per the germline V gene, CDR1 is LGHNA and CDR2 is YSLEER. This CDR3 contains 15 residues. V was pared by 0 bases and J by 1 base, with 9 bases between. For the CDR3, the DNA is TGCGCCAGCAGCCAAGATCTCAACTTCCAAGAGACCCAGTACTTC. Protein product: CASSQDLNFQETQYF.

The chain employs TRBV4-1 and TRBJ2-6, with D maybe TRBD1 (6 bases). CDR1 is MGHRA, CDR2 YSYEKL, per germline. V dropped 6 bases and J dropped 2 bases, with 11 bases sitting between them. The CDR3 loop spans 15 amino acids. In nucleotides, the CDR3 is TGCGCCAGCAGTCCTTGGACAGCTGGGGCCAACGTCCTGACTTTC. This sequence encodes CASSPWTAGANVLTF.

This clone was picked up one time. The chain carries TRBV5-6 and TRBJ2-2, with 9 bases identical to TRBD1. Germline CDR1 and CDR2: SGHDT and YYEEEE. V was pared by 4 bases and J by 4 bases, with 8 bases of the junction left unmatched. The CDR3 has 16 amino acids. The CDR3 DNA reads as TGTGCCAGCAGCCTACAGGGGGCGCGCGTCACCGGGGAGCTGTTTTTT. It codes for CASSLQGARVTGELFF.

The rearrangement uses TRBV2 and TRBJ1-5; possibly TRBD1 for D (6 bases). V was trimmed by 4 bases and J by 2 bases, leaving 9 bases between them. Per germline, CDR1 SNHLY and CDR2 FYNNEI. The CDR3 is made up of 14 amino acids. The CDR3 bases are TGTGCCAGCAGTGGTGGGGGCGGCAATCAGCCCCAGCATTTT. Protein sequence: CASSGGGGNQPQHF. The complete variable domain, with remaining parts taken from reference TRBV2 and TRBJ1-5, reads EPEVTQTPSHQVTQMGQEVILRCVPISNHLYFYWYRQILGQKVEFLVSFYNNEISEKSEIFDDQFSVERPDGSNFTLKIRSTKLEDSAMYFCASSGGGGNQPQHFGDGTRLSIL.

This chain uses TRBV9 with TRBJ1-4, with D possibly TRBD1 on 5 matching bases. The V gene lost 0 bases and the J gene lost 6 bases, with 18 bases spanning the gap. From germline, CDR1 is SGDLS and CDR2 YYNGEE. The CDR3 runs to 17 residues. CDR3: CASSVVRWGGWDEKLFF. As DNA, the CDR3 is TGTGCCAGCAGCGTAGTGAGATGGGGGGGTTGGGATGAAAAACTGTTTTTT.

The chain joins TRBV2 to TRBJ1-5; D not certain. The V gene lost 6 bases and the J gene lost 4 bases, with 13 bases spanning the gap. CDR3 length: 14 amino acids. Germline-derived CDR1 and CDR2 are SNHLY and FYNNEI. The DNA of the CDR3 is TGTGCCAGCAGCTTCGACAAAGCAAATCAGCCCCAGCATTTT. It is translated as CASSFDKANQPQHF. Variable domain in full (rest from reference TRBV2 and TRBJ1-5): EPEVTQTPSHQVTQMGQEVILRCVPISNHLYFYWYRQILGQKVEFLVSFYNNEISEKSEIFDDQFSVERPDGSNFTLKIRSTKLEDSAMYFCASSFDKANQPQHFGDGTRLSIL.

The genes are TRBV5-1 and TRBJ1-2; 9 bases map to TRBD1. Germline CDR1 and CDR2: SGHRS and YFSETQ. The trim removed 4 bases at V and 1 base at J, leaving 5 bases unmatched. The CDR3 contains 15 residues. CDR3 DNA sequence: TGCGCCAGCAGCCCCGGACAGGGGCTTAACTATGGCTACACCTTC. Protein sequence: CASSPGQGLNYGYTF.

CDR3 sequence: CASSQEPGLGNTGELFF. Here the CDR3 DNA reads TGCGCCAGCAGCCAAGAACCGGGACTGGGGAACACCGGGGAGCTGTTTTTT. This chain joins TRBV4-3 and TRBJ2-2, with D possibly matching TRBD2 (6 bases). The CDR3 has 17 residues. From germline, CDR1 is LGHNA and CDR2 YSLEER. V was trimmed by 0 bases and J by 1 base, leaving 12 bases between them.

The CDR3 DNA sequence: TGCGCCAGCAGCCAAGATTTCGACAGGGCCAGGGAGCAGTACTTC. Protein sequence: CASSQDFDRAREQYF. The chain has TRBV4-3 and TRBJ2-7; 7 bases are a match to TRBD1. The CDR3 has 15 amino acids. Germline assignment: CDR1 LGHNA and CDR2 YSLEER. Unmatched junction bases numbered 9, after V lost 0 bases and J lost 7 bases.

The chain combines TRBV7-2 with TRBJ2-3; tentative D call: TRBD1 (6 bases). CDR1 and CDR2 (germline): SGHTA, FQGNSA. The ends were cut back, 6 bases at V and 2 bases at J, with 15 bases in the middle. This CDR3 region has 15 residues. The CDR3 bases are TGTGCCAGCAGTTCCGGGACAACAATCACAGATACGCAGTATTTT. This gives the protein CASSSGTTITDTQYF. The full variable domain, its missing parts supplied by reference TRBV7-2 and TRBJ2-3, is GAGVSQSPSNKVTEKGKDVELRCDPISGHTALYWYRQSLGQGLEFLIYFQGNSAPDKSGLPSDRFSAERTGGSVSTLTIQRTQQEDSAVYLCASSSGTTITDTQYFGPGTRLTVL.

This chain uses TRBV29-1 with TRBJ2-3; 12 nucleotides line up with TRBD2. This CDR3 spans 15 amino acids. CDR1 and CDR2 (germline): SQVTM, ANQGSEA. CDR3 coding DNA: TGCGGGGGTCTGACTAGCGGGGGCCTCACAGATACGCAGTATTTT. Its protein product is CGGLTSGGLTDTQYF.

The rearrangement uses TRBV5-1 and TRBJ1-2; 7 nucleotides align to TRBD1. The CDR3 is 14 residues long. V shed 4 bases, J shed 6 bases, and the junction held 9 bases outside the gene matches. The germline gives CDR1 SGHRS, CDR2 YFSETQ. The CDR3 region is CASSLGTVSHGYTF. The CDR3 coding sequence is TGCGCCAGCAGCCTCGGGACAGTTTCCCATGGCTACACCTTC. Filled out from reference TRBV5-1 and TRBJ1-2, the complete variable domain reads KAGVTQTPRYLIKTRGQQVTLSCSPISGHRSVSWYQQTPGQGLQFLFEYFSETQRNKGNFPGRFSGRQFSNSRSEMNVSTLELGDSALYLCASSLGTVSHGYTFGSGTRLTVV.